This T cell receptor beta chain comes out of a study of blood T cell repertoires in COVID-19 (dated by TCRdb to about 2020). At the level of the whole study: Collaborator samples came from the United States, Italy and Spain and covered acute and convalescent phases of COVID-19. Where available, HLA class I and class II types were obtained from metadata supplied by the sample provider rather than from assay-based typing. The sample metadata nearly always contained a de-identified subject ID, COVID-19 status, age in years and sex. A freely available public database, intended as a resource for researchers studying the immune response to SARS-CoV-2, is where the repertoires were released. Samples came from the ongoing ImmuneRACE study (first 160 participants) plus 1,254 subjects from 6 global collaborators. Subjects who had been exposed to COVID-19, were actively infected with it, or had recovered from it provided the deeply sampled blood TCRbeta repertoires that made up the dataset. The prospective study material was composed of cDNA or gDNA derived from T cells, B-cell-depleted T cells, or PBMCs. Findings and caveats that apply to the study as a whole: How much clinical and demographic metadata was included differed by source and by participant, and the metadata was provided uncurated.

Collaborating institutions collected whole blood in K2EDTA tubes following their own protocols. For TCRbeta analysis, collaborators shipped samples in one of three forms: frozen whole blood, isolated PBMCs, or DNA extracted from either of those sample types. A remark on this clone: Its antigen is still unknown. No much larger clone is present one base from it, and per-base qualities are unavailable.

TCRbeta CDR3 regions were amplified from genomic DNA using the immunoSEQ Assay, a bias-controlled multiplex PCR. In the source study's methods: The number of nucleated cells in each sample was estimated from the amplification of reference gene primers within the assay. Sequence reads were collapsed and filtered to measure the absolute abundance of every unique TCRbeta CDR3 rearrangement. For each sample, productive Simpson clonality was calculated by taking the square root of Simpson's diversity index across productive rearrangements. TCRdb obtained this table from immuneACCESS and retained in-frame rearrangements with V and J assigned. These tables miss some clones; where compared with another copy, unresolved V genes account for less than half of the shortfall, and the remainder is unexplained. V and J calls and clone size are given by that table; D and trimming were obtained from the DNA. The table for this sample lists around 190,000 clones; 80% to 90% of them were counted only once. The top ten clonotypes cover roughly an eighth of the sample.

The germline V gene specifies MDHEN as CDR1 and SYDVKM as CDR2. Reading from cysteine to phenylalanine, the CDR3 counts 12 amino acids. The only DNA kept is the CDR3, 36 bases in frame from the first base. V gives up 4 bases and J gives up 15 bases, and the segment between their germline ends measures 16 bases. Sample: peripheral blood. This sequence was found in a human donor in a cohort sampled during active COVID-19. The chain is assembled from TRBV28 and TRBJ2-1; the D gene identity is not certain. The bases are TGTGCCAGCAGTTCGGAATACTATGCTCCGTTCTTC. The encoded protein is CASSSEYYAPFF.